The rows below give T cell receptor beta chains drawn from one sample of a study of blood T cell repertoires in COVID-19. Some clones are missing from TCRdb's copy, which holds only in-frame ones; the method was immunoSEQ multiplex PCR. In the table there are 87,000 or so clones, about four fifths of which are singletons. What was sequenced was peripheral blood. These receptors came from a woman between 70 and 85 years old with acute or convalescent COVID-19. The CDR3 runs from the conserved cysteine through the conserved F or W. The order of the fields is CDR3 protein, J gene, V gene.

cdr3_aa: CASSFGDSHGYTF
j_call: TRBJ1-2
v_call: TRBV11-3

cdr3_aa: CASSPAGNSPLHF
j_call: TRBJ1-6
v_call: TRBV11-2

cdr3_aa: CASSPSGRGPGNTIYF
j_call: TRBJ1-3
v_call: TRBV19

cdr3_aa: CASSAPRASGFNNEQFF
j_call: TRBJ2-1
v_call: TRBV7-9

cdr3_aa: CASSSGEGTEAFF
j_call: TRBJ1-1
v_call: TRBV5-1

cdr3_aa: CASDRRGSPNQPQHF
j_call: TRBJ1-5
v_call: TRBV19

cdr3_aa: CASSLVPQGGVRETQYF
j_call: TRBJ2-5
v_call: TRBV5-5

cdr3_aa: CATTGTGKSDSPLHF
j_call: TRBJ1-6
v_call: TRBV6-5

cdr3_aa: CASSSNRGRSIGELFF
j_call: TRBJ2-2
v_call: TRBV5-4

cdr3_aa: CASSQGTGTSQETQYF
j_call: TRBJ2-5
v_call: TRBV3-1/TRBV3-2

cdr3_aa: CASISGEVYGYTF
j_call: TRBJ1-2
v_call: TRBV6-5

cdr3_aa: CASSDKFGGNTIYF
j_call: TRBJ1-3
v_call: TRBV25-1

cdr3_aa: CASSSGQAQNTIYF
j_call: TRBJ1-3
v_call: TRBV6-6

cdr3_aa: CASTVTSGVGDTQYF
j_call: TRBJ2-3
v_call: TRBV7-9

cdr3_aa: CASSPGGGLNTEAFF
j_call: TRBJ1-1
v_call: TRBV7-6

cdr3_aa: CASSSGAYEQYF
j_call: TRBJ2-7
v_call: TRBV5-6

cdr3_aa: CASSEAQQGGKLFF
j_call: TRBJ1-4
v_call: TRBV6-1

cdr3_aa: CASSQGLGDRINEKLFF
j_call: TRBJ1-4
v_call: TRBV4-1

cdr3_aa: CATTHLNPNTGELFF
j_call: TRBJ2-2
v_call: TRBV5-1

cdr3_aa: CASSQGPGNEQFF
j_call: TRBJ2-1
v_call: TRBV3-1/TRBV3-2

cdr3_aa: CASSEGLDSGNTIYF
j_call: TRBJ1-3
v_call: TRBV9

cdr3_aa: CASSQDYTGEAFF
j_call: TRBJ1-1
v_call: TRBV3-1/TRBV3-2

cdr3_aa: CASSQGGRNEKLFF
j_call: TRBJ1-4
v_call: TRBV3-1/TRBV3-2

cdr3_aa: CASSERDSNEKLFF
j_call: TRBJ1-4
v_call: TRBV6-1

cdr3_aa: CASSLANINYGYTF
j_call: TRBJ1-2
v_call: TRBV7-2

cdr3_aa: CASSQASNYGYTF
j_call: TRBJ1-2
v_call: TRBV3-1/TRBV3-2

cdr3_aa: CASSAQGAEGYTF
j_call: TRBJ1-2
v_call: TRBV7-3

cdr3_aa: CASSFRSLAEQYF
j_call: TRBJ2-7
v_call: TRBV28

cdr3_aa: CASSPDRNQPQHF
j_call: TRBJ1-5
v_call: TRBV5-4

cdr3_aa: CASSSGGDTEAFF
j_call: TRBJ1-1
v_call: TRBV7-6

cdr3_aa: CASSLLGTGHGYTF
j_call: TRBJ1-2
v_call: TRBV27

cdr3_aa: CASSTDRNTEAFF
j_call: TRBJ1-1
v_call: TRBV7-8

cdr3_aa: CAWGTGSDYGYTF
j_call: TRBJ1-2
v_call: TRBV30

cdr3_aa: CATSSIQGIGEAFF
j_call: TRBJ1-1
v_call: TRBV15

cdr3_aa: CASSSGSYGAFF
j_call: TRBJ1-1
v_call: TRBV19

cdr3_aa: CASSRTGDEKLFF
j_call: TRBJ1-4
v_call: TRBV6-5

cdr3_aa: CASTVGQDYGYTF
j_call: TRBJ1-2
v_call: TRBV28

cdr3_aa: CASSLIRVEDTEAFF
j_call: TRBJ1-1
v_call: TRBV7-9

cdr3_aa: CASSLQLAGEETQYF
j_call: TRBJ2-5
v_call: TRBV5-1

cdr3_aa: CASSVELAGGLSTDTQYF
j_call: TRBJ2-3
v_call: TRBV9

cdr3_aa: CTSSQVRDSIGSNQPQHF
j_call: TRBJ1-5
v_call: TRBV1

cdr3_aa: CATMPASGVYNEQFF
j_call: TRBJ2-1
v_call: TRBV2

cdr3_aa: CASSLVLGQGRNTIYF
j_call: TRBJ1-3
v_call: TRBV7-9

cdr3_aa: CASSLGDRNTEAFF
j_call: TRBJ1-1
v_call: TRBV27

cdr3_aa: CASSPGTGPTGELFF
j_call: TRBJ2-2
v_call: TRBV2

cdr3_aa: CASRISGGLAGELFF
j_call: TRBJ2-2
v_call: TRBV11-3